This T cell receptor (beta chain) was captured by sequencing in a study of blood T cell repertoires in COVID-19. Study details: Samples taken during acute and convalescent COVID-19 were collected in the United States, Italy and Spain.

How the authors handled the data: Scientists estimated how many nucleated cells there were by amplifying reference gene primers. This table comes from immunoSEQ multiplex PCR, and its TCRdb copy is limited to in-frame clones, with some not included. The V and J calls and clone size are taken from that table; D and trimming were inferred from the DNA. The repertoire holds fewer than 75,000 clones, with roughly 82% as singletons. The CDR3 spans 16 residues. The trim removed 1 base at V and 4 bases at J, leaving 8 bases unmatched. Germline V gene lookup returns CDR1 SGHRS and CDR2 YFSETQ. Sequencing used peripheral blood. The chain employs TRBV5-1 and TRBJ2-1; 7 bases fit TRBD1. The source of this sequence is a human donor in a cohort sampled during active COVID-19. This chain's CDR3 is CASSLKGGPLYNEQFF. The CDR3 bases are TGCGCCAGCAGCTTGAAAGGGGGCCCACTTTACAATGAGCAGTTCTTC.